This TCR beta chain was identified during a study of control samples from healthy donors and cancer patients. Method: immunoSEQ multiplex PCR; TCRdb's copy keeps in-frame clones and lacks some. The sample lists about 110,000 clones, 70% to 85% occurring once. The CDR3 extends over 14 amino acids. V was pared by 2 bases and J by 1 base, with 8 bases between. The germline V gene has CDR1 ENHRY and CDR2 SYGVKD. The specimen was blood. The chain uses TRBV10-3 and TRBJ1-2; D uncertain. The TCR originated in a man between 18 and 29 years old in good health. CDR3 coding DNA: TGTGCCATCAGTGAGGGAACAAGTAACTATGGCTACACCTTC. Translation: CAISEGTSNYGYTF.